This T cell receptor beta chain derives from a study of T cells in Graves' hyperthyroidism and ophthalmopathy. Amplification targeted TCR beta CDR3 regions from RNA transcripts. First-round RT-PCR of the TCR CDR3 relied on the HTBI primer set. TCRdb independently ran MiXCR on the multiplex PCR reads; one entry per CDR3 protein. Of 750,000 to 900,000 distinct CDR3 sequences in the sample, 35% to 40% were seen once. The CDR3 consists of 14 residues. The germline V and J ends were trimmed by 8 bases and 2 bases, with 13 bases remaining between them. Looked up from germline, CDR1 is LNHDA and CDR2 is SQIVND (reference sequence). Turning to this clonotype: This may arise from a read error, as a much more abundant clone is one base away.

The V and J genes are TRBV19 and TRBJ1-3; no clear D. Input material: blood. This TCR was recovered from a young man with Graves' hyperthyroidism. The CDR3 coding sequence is TGTGCCAGTCATGCACAGAACCCTGGAAACACCATATATTTT. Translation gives CASHAQNPGNTIYF.